This record concerns one T cell receptor beta chain sequence. There is no known antigen for this receptor. No much larger clone exists at a distance of one base, and base qualities are not known. This entry belongs to a study of T cell responses to AZD1222 COVID-19 vaccine (dated by TCRdb to the early 2020s). Regarding the study in general: A total of under 250 trial participants underwent TCR sequencing, of whom around 210 had received two doses of AZD1222 and around 26 had received two doses of the MenACWY control vaccine. Trial participants were enrolled into age subgroups of 18-55, 56-69 and 70-plus years, which contained about 150, 27 and 61 TCR-sequenced participants, respectively. General study outcomes and caveats: Epitopes outside the regions mutated in the B.1.351 and B.1.1.7 variants were reportedly recognized by nearly half of the unique spike-specific TCRs. The 56-69-year group was small, and its depth increase did not reach significance, likely because of low power. A significant rise in spike-specific TCR breadth and depth was observed after two AZD1222 doses relative to day 0 and relative to MenACWY recipients. Participants were mostly white British and included more females than males, and it was suggested by the authors that clonal diversity may have been underestimated. Conclusions about previously exposed vaccinees are limited, since just six AZD1222 recipients were seropositive for SARS-CoV-2 at baseline. No day 14 peak-response samples were available, so repertoires were characterized only after the peak T cell response. The whole spike protein was spanned by vaccine-associated CD4 TCRs, and dominant responses were seen in regions 160-218 and 743-854.

The CDR3 regions of human TCRbeta chains were subjected to immunosequencing. As for the original processing: TCRs in the repertoires were compared against a reference library of SARS-CoV-2-specific TCRs that had been generated with the MIRA antigen-specificity platform. Breadth was defined as the fraction of unique TCRs that were SARS-CoV-2-associated. Depth was defined as the fraction of total T cells that were SARS-CoV-2-associated. Using the MIRA data, each spike-specific TCR was assigned both to the spike region to which the TCR was reactive and to a CD4 or CD8 class. Log10-transformed breadth and depth values were compared by one-way ANOVA with Sidak's multiple comparisons tests. Imported from immuneACCESS, the table was reduced by TCRdb to in-frame sequences with V and J called. These copies leave out some clones; in studies compared against another copy, an unresolved V gene accounts for under half, and the cause of the remainder is not known. The DNA gave D and trimming, while V, J and clone size come from that table. A total of under 150,000 clones appear in this sample, about nine tenths of them only once. Jointly, the top ten make up 0.9% to 1.3% of the sample.

The time point label here, explained by the study, means: about 28 days (+/-7) after the second vaccine dose. AZD1222 recipients with second doses at about 4 weeks or about 12 weeks were pooled, because spike-specific TCR depth and breadth did not differ between schedules. Vaccinee samples were obtained from the UK trials COV001 and COV002, which included a single-blind randomized controlled phase 2/3 trial of AZD1222 (ChAdOx1 nCoV-19) in healthy adults. For TCRbeta chain sequencing, PBMC samples from trial participants were taken at day 0 and at day 28 after the second dose. The germline V and J ends show losses of 5 bases and 3 bases respectively, and no gene match explains 14 bases of the junction. Taken from cysteine to phenylalanine, the CDR3 has 17 residues. Of all the DNA, just the CDR3 is kept, 51 bases in frame from base 1. CDR1 and CDR2, looked up from the germline V gene, are LGHNT and FRNRAP.

The sequencing used peripheral blood, collected 28 days after the second AZD1222 dose. The TCR comes from an adult who received the AZD1222 COVID-19 vaccine. The receptor chain draws on TRBV12-5 and TRBJ1-1, and 8 bases in between align with TRBD1. The CDR3 sequence is CASGPNPSTGAYTEAFF. The nucleotides are TGTGCTAGTGGTCCTAATCCCTCGACAGGGGCATACACTGAAGCTTTCTTT.